A single T cell receptor (beta chain) is shown here with its context. Its target is not known. The data derive from a study of T cell responses to AZD1222 COVID-19 vaccine. The germline V and J ends were trimmed by 4 bases and 5 bases, with 21 bases remaining between them. Germline-derived CDR1 and CDR2 are SGDLS and YYNGEE. The CDR3 runs 16 residues. General study findings and limits: CD4 TCRs associated with vaccination spanned spike, dominating at 160-218 and 743-854.

TCRdb keeps only in-frame clones here, not all; method: immunoSEQ multiplex PCR. The table lists about 120,000 clones, about 90% of them singletons. This specimen was peripheral blood, taken on day 0 of AZD1222 vaccination. V usage is TRBV9 and J usage is TRBJ2-5, with D possibly being TRBD1 (7 bases). The source is an adult in good health. The CDR3 nucleotides are TGTGCCAGCAGCCCCAGCGGAGGGGGCTTGGGGGAGACCCAGTACTTC. Amino acids: CASSPSGGGLGETQYF.